The source of this T cell receptor (beta chain) is a study of T cells in localized non-small cell lung cancer (TCRdb year 2020). Notes on the research overall: T cell repertoires of 200 to 300 early-stage NSCLC patients were analyzed, with tumors being compared against uninvolved tumor-adjacent lungs. The cohort consisted of around 250 treatment-naive NSCLC patients whose localized lung tumors had been resected. The mean age of the NSCLC patients was roughly 63 years, with 120 to 150 men and 85 to 110 women.

The immunoSEQ Assay was used to sequence TCR beta CDR3 regions from DNA. The authors' pipeline ran thus. To compute T cell density, TCR beta template counts were normalized to usable DNA, which was estimated by amplifying housekeeping genes. The preseqR package was used to estimate richness by extrapolating to 400,000 templates for PBMC samples and to 120,000 templates for tissue samples. Clonality was taken to be one minus Pielou's evenness. Differential abundance testing on productive amino-acid clonotypes, with a minimum total count of 5 and an alpha of 0.1, was used to identify tissue-enriched TCRs. The Jaccard Index and the Morisita Overlap Index were used to quantify repertoire overlap between compartments. GLIPH clustered TCR beta CDR3s with public tetramer-defined viral CDR3s; viral motifs required at least three viral sequences plus V-gene enrichment. Here the immuneACCESS table is served through TCRdb, limited to in-frame sequences with V and J called. Missing clones are a known gap in these copies; in checked studies unresolved V genes cover under half, and the rest lacks a known reason. V and J calls and clone size are as listed in that table; D and trimming were resolved from the DNA. The sample data list some 140,000 clones, and more than 70% of these were observed just once. Around 1.7% of the sample is taken by the ten largest.

At diagnosis, tumor, uninvolved tumor-adjacent lung and peripheral blood were collected and then preserved as a mix of FFPE and fresh-frozen material. For TCR repertoire profiling, blood samples were analyzed in the form of peripheral blood mononuclear cells. From its cysteine to its phenylalanine, the CDR3 spans 15 amino acids. CDR3 DNA only is kept here, 45 bases in frame from base 1. Germline trimming: 4 bases from V, 4 bases from J; junction bases outside gene matches: 5. For CDR1 and CDR2, the germline V gene (reference sequence) lists SSHAT and FNYEAQ. Here is what the overall study found, with its caveats: Longer overall survival was associated with higher blood T cell density, whereas shorter survival was associated with higher adjacent-lung clonality. A median of roughly 50 of the top 100 tumor clones turned up in the paired uninvolved adjacent lung, and fewer than 35 of those clones also ranked among the top 100 of that same adjacent lung. Since the design was exploratory, TCR variables were selected using unadjusted p-values with no false-discovery rate correction. The highest T cell clonality was observed in uninvolved tumor-adjacent lung, where clonality exceeded that of tumor, suggesting that antigenic responses were more focused in uninvolved tumor-adjacent lung. Multi-region tumor sequencing was not performed, so intratumor heterogeneity could not be excluded.

As regards this clone: The specificity of this receptor is unknown. Per-base quality was not reported, and no clone a single base away is much larger than it.

This TCR was sampled from a female donor of 60 years or more with stage I lung adenocarcinoma. The V and J genes are TRBV7-7 and TRBJ2-2; 8 bases in the junction line up with TRBD1. The specimen was peripheral blood, collected before any cancer treatment. The nucleotide sequence reads TGTGCCAGCAGCTCGACAGGGGCGGTCACCGGGGAGCTGTTTTTT. It is translated as CASSSTGAVTGELFF. The variable domain in full, with residues beyond the CDR3 obtained from the reference TRBV7-7 and TRBJ2-2 genes, is GAGVSQSPRYKVTKRGQDVTLRCDPISSHATLYWYQQALGQGPEFLTYFNYEAQPDKSGLPSDRFSAERPEGSISTLTIQRTEQRDSAMYRCASSSTGAVTGELFFGEGSRLTVL.